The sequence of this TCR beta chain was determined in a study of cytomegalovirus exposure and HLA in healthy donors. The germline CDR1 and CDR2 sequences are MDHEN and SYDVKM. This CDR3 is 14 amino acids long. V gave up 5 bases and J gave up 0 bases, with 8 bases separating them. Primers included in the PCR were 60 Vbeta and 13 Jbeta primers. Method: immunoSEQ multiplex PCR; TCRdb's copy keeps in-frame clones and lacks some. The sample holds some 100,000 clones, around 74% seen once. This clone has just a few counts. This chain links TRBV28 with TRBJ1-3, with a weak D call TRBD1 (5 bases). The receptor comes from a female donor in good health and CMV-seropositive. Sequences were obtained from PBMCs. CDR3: CASSRQFSGNTIYF. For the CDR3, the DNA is TGTGCCAGCAGTAGACAGTTCTCTGGAAACACCATATATTTT. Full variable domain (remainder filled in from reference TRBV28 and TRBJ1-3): DVKVTQSSRYLVKRTGEKVFLECVQDMDHENMFWYRQDPGLGLRLIYFSYDVKMKEKGDIPEGYSVSREKKERFSLILESASTNQTSMYLCASSRQFSGNTIYFGEGSWLTVV.